The source of this TCR beta chain is a study of T cell responses to AZD1222 COVID-19 vaccine. Germline assignment: CDR1 SGHTA and CDR2 FQGTGA. V gave up 5 bases and J gave up 2 bases; unmatched junction bases: 8. This CDR3 has 15 amino acids. Sequencing was performed with immunoSEQ multiplex PCR; in TCRdb, only in-frame clones are kept and a portion is missing. The sample consists of 150,000 or so clones, under 95% of them appearing once. The sequences come from peripheral blood, collected on day 0 of AZD1222 vaccination. The sequence was obtained from an adult in good health. The chain joins TRBV7-3 to TRBJ2-5; 7 bases map to TRBD1. CDR3 DNA: TGTGCCAGCAGCCCTGGACAGGCCTTACAAGAGACCCAGTACTTC. This translates into CASSPGQALQETQYF.